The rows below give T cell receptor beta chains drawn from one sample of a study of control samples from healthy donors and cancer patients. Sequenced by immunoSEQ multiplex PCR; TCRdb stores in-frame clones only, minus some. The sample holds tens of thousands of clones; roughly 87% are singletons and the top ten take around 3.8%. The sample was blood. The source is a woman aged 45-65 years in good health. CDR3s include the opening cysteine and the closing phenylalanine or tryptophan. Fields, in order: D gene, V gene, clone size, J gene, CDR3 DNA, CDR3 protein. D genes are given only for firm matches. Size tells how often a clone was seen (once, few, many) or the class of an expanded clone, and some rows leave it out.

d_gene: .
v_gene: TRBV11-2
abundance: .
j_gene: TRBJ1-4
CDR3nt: TGTGCCAGCAGCTTAGAGGGCGCAACTAATGAAAAACTGTTTTTT
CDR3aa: CASSLEGATNEKLFF

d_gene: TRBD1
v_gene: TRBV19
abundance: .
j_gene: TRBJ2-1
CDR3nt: TGTGCCACAGACCTGGGACAGGGGGCGAAGAATGAGCAGTTCTTC
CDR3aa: CATDLGQGAKNEQFF

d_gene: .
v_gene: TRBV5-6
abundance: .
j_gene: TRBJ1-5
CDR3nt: TGTGCCAGCAGCTTGGACTTTAATCAGCCCCAGCATTTT
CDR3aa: CASSLDFNQPQHF

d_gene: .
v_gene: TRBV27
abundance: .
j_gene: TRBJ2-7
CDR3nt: TGTGCCAGTGGGTGGGCAGGGGGGTCCTACGAGCAGTACTTC
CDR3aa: CASGWAGGSYEQYF

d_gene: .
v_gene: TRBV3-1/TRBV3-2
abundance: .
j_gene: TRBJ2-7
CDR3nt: TGTGCCAGCACCCCTACGGCCACACAGGTTGGATACGAGCAGTACTTC
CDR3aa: CASTPTATQVGYEQYF

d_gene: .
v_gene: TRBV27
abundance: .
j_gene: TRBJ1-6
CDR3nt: TGTGCCAGCAGCCAGTCCGAGGGGGGGCGCGTTCCTTCACCCCTCCACTTT
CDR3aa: CASSQSEGGRVPSPLHF

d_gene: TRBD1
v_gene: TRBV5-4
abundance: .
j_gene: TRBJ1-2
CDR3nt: TGTGCCAGCAGCTTATACGGGGACAGGGCGAGAGGCTACACCTTC
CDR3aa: CASSLYGDRARGYTF

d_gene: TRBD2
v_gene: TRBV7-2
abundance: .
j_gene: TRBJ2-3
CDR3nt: TGTGCCAGCAGCTTATCGGAGGCGGGAGGGGATACGCAGTATTTT
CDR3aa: CASSLSEAGGDTQYF

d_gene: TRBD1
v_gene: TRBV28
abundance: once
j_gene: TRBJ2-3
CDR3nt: TGTGCCAGCAGTTCTGACAGGGATAGAGATACGCAGTATTTT
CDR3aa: CASSSDRDRDTQYF

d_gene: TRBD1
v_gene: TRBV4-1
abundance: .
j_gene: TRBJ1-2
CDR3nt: TGCGCCAGCAGCCAAAAGCCGGGACAGGGGGCATGGGGCTACACCTTC
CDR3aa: CASSQKPGQGAWGYTF

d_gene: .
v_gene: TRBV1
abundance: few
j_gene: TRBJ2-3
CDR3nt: TGCACCAGCACCTCTCGAGGGGGAACAGCTAGCACAGATACGCAGTATTTT
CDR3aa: CTSTSRGGTASTDTQYF

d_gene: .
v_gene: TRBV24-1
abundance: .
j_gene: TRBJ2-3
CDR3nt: TGTGCCACCAGTGATTTAGGGTCATATGCAGATACGCAGTATTTT
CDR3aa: CATSDLGSYADTQYF

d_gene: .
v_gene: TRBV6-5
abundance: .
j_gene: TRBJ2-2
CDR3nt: TGTGCCAGCACCTCGTCGGAAAGGCACACCGGGGAGCTGTTTTTT
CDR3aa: CASTSSERHTGELFF

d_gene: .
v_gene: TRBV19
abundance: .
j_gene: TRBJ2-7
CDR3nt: TGTGCCAGTAGTATCGGCGGATTCGGCGAGCAGTACTTC
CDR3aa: CASSIGGFGEQYF

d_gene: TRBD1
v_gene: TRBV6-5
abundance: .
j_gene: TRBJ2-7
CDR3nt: TGTGCCAGCAGGGTAATGGGACAGGAGGACTACGAGCAGTACTTC
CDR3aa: CASRVMGQEDYEQYF

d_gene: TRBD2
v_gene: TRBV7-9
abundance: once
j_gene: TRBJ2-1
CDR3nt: TGTGCCAGCAGCTCCGCCCGGGTTAGCGGGAGATACAATGAGCAGTTCTTC
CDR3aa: CASSSARVSGRYNEQFF

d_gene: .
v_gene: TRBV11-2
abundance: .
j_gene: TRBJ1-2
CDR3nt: TGTGCCAGCAGCTTAGGGGTCGGTGGCTACACCTTC
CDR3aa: CASSLGVGGYTF

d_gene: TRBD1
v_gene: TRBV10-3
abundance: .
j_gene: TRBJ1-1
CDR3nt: TGTGCCATCAGTCATGGACAGGGGACAGCTTTCTTT
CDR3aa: CAISHGQGTAFF

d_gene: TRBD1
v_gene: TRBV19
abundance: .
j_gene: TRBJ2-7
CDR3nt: TGTGCCAGTAGTAGGGGACAGGGTCCCCACGAGCAGTACTTC
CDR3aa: CASSRGQGPHEQYF